This T cell receptor (beta chain) originates from a study of T cells in lung cancer brain metastases. This clone has more than one count but fewer than ten. Generated by immunoSEQ multiplex PCR, the TCRdb table keeps only in-frame clones and is missing some. The sample has several thousand clones; 70% to 90% are singletons. Germline V lookup: CDR1 GTSNPN, CDR2 SVGIG (reference sequence). Between the trimmed V and J ends, which lost 3 bases and 5 bases, there was a span of 4 bases. This CDR3 spans 10 amino acids. This sequence joins TRBV30 and TRBJ2-5; D not certain. Sequencing used tumor tissue from the primary lung tumor. The clonotype comes from a woman aged 50 to 60 with non-small cell lung cancer. CDR3 loop: CAWSEETQYF. The CDR3 coding sequence is TGTGCCTGGAGCGAGGAGACCCAGTACTTC.